A selection of T cell receptor beta chains follows, all from one sample in a study of CD8 T cells in Susac syndrome. TCRdb analysed the immunoSEQ multiplex PCR reads with MiXCR anew, one entry per CDR3 protein. The sample lists 120,000 to 150,000 distinct CDR3 sequences; approximately 94% were seen once. The source material was CD4+ T cells from PBMCs. The receptors were sampled from a human donor in good health. Both conserved end residues are part of each CDR3. The order of the fields is V gene, D gene, J gene, clone size, CDR3 DNA, CDR3 protein. The D gene is left open where the match is weak. The listing skips clone size in some rows; elsewhere it reads once, few, many or a size class.

V: TRBV5-1; D: TRBD2; J: TRBJ2-1; size: .; DNA: TGCGCCAGCAGCTTCGGGACTAGCAGCCAGAAGGGGCAGTTCTTC; CDR3: CASSFGTSSQKGQFF
V: TRBV5-1; D: .; J: TRBJ1-3; size: .; DNA: TGCGCCAGCAGCTTGGCGACAGGCTCTGGAAACACCATATATTTT; CDR3: CASSLATGSGNTIYF
V: TRBV30; D: TRBD2; J: TRBJ2-6; size: .; DNA: TGTGCCTGGACTAGTCTAGCGGGAGCGCTCTCTGGGGCCAACGTCCTGACTTTC; CDR3: CAWTSLAGALSGANVLTF
V: TRBV2; D: .; J: TRBJ1-5; size: few; DNA: TGTGCCAGCAGTGAGGGACGGCAGCCCCAGCATTTT; CDR3: CASSEGRQPQHF
V: TRBV24-1; D: TRBD1; J: TRBJ1-3; size: once; DNA: TGTGCCACCAGTCCCGGGACAGGGGCTGGAAACACCATATATTTT; CDR3: CATSPGTGAGNTIYF
V: TRBV20-1; D: TRBD2; J: TRBJ2-3; size: .; DNA: TGCAGTGCTAGTAGGCCGGGAGGAGGCACAGATACGCAGTATTTT; CDR3: CSASRPGGGTDTQYF
V: TRBV20-1; D: .; J: TRBJ2-3; size: .; DNA: TGCAGTGCTACCTCCACCCAGGGGGGGGATACGCAGTATTTT; CDR3: CSATSTQGGDTQYF
V: TRBV28; D: .; J: TRBJ2-5; size: .; DNA: TGTGCCAGCGGGGGATGGTTGGAGACCCAGTACTTC; CDR3: CASGGWLETQYF
V: TRBV4-2; D: .; J: TRBJ2-7; size: .; DNA: TGTGCCAGCAGCCAATCCCTAGGGGTATACGAGCAGTACTTC; CDR3: CASSQSLGVYEQYF
V: TRBV7-6; D: TRBD1; J: TRBJ1-3; size: .; DNA: TGTGCCAGCAGCTTATTGACAGGGCTCTCTGGAAACACCATATATTTT; CDR3: CASSLLTGLSGNTIYF
V: TRBV5-4; D: TRBD1; J: TRBJ2-2; size: .; DNA: TGTGCCAGCAGCGCAGGACAGGGATATACCGGGGAGCTGTTTTTT; CDR3: CASSAGQGYTGELFF
V: TRBV30; D: .; J: TRBJ1-2; size: once; DNA: TGTGCCTGGAGGCCCCACCCCCCAGAGGGGAACTATGGCTACACCTTC; CDR3: CAWRPHPPEGNYGYTF
V: TRBV29-1; D: TRBD2; J: TRBJ2-5; size: once; DNA: TGCAGCGTCCTTATCCCACGGACTAGTCAAGAGACCCAGTACTTC; CDR3: CSVLIPRTSQETQYF
V: TRBV5-4; D: TRBD1; J: TRBJ2-5; size: .; DNA: TGTGCCAGCAGCTTGACTGGGACAGGGGTTCAAGAGACCCAGTACTTC; CDR3: CASSLTGTGVQETQYF
V: TRBV30; D: .; J: TRBJ1-1; size: once; DNA: TGTGCCTGGATGAACGGACTGAACACTGAAGCTTTCTTT; CDR3: CAWMNGLNTEAFF
V: TRBV12-3/TRBV12-4; D: .; J: TRBJ2-7; size: .; DNA: TGTGCCAGCAGTTCCCCCCACCTTCCCGTCTACGAGCAGTACTTC; CDR3: CASSSPHLPVYEQYF
V: TRBV30; D: TRBD2; J: TRBJ2-5; size: .; DNA: TGTGCCTGCCGCTCCCCACCCGGGGCTAGCGGGCAAGAGACCCAGTACTTC; CDR3: CACRSPPGASGQETQYF
V: TRBV10-3; D: .; J: TRBJ2-1; size: .; DNA: TGTGCCATCAGTGACGGGTACAATGAGCAGTTCTTC; CDR3: CAISDGYNEQFF
V: TRBV7-8; D: .; J: TRBJ1-5; size: few; DNA: TGTGCCAGCAGCTTAGCGCTGGGGAATCAGCCCCAGCATTTT; CDR3: CASSLALGNQPQHF
V: TRBV6-1; D: TRBD2; J: TRBJ2-3; size: .; DNA: TGTGCCAGCCTACTAGCGGGCAGGGCAGATACGCAGTATTTT; CDR3: CASLLAGRADTQYF
V: TRBV2; D: .; J: TRBJ1-1; size: .; DNA: TGTGCCAGCAGTCATGAGGAGACACCGAACACTGAAGCTTTCTTT; CDR3: CASSHEETPNTEAFF
V: TRBV5-1; D: TRBD1; J: TRBJ2-7; size: once; DNA: TGCGCCAGCAGGATAGGGACAGGGGGCTACGAGCAGTACTTC; CDR3: CASRIGTGGYEQYF
V: TRBV9; D: TRBD1; J: TRBJ1-2; size: .; DNA: TGTGCCAGCAGCGTCGGGACAGACTATGGCTACACCTTC; CDR3: CASSVGTDYGYTF
V: TRBV28; D: .; J: TRBJ1-6; size: .; DNA: TGTGCCAGCAGTTTGGCGGGCGTGTGGGGAAATTCACCCCTCCACTTT; CDR3: CASSLAGVWGNSPLHF
V: TRBV7-2; D: .; J: TRBJ2-7; size: .; DNA: TGTGCCAGCAGCACAGCGACAGCGAACCCCGCCTACGAGCAGTACTTC; CDR3: CASSTATANPAYEQYF
V: TRBV7-2; D: TRBD1; J: TRBJ2-7; size: .; DNA: TGTGCCAGCAGCTTAGAGGCGCCGGGACAGGGTAACTACGAGCAGTACTTC; CDR3: CASSLEAPGQGNYEQYF
V: TRBV10-3; D: .; J: TRBJ1-1; size: .; DNA: TGTGCCATCAGTGCTCCAGGGGTGGACACTGAAGCTTTCTTT; CDR3: CAISAPGVDTEAFF
V: TRBV6-1; D: TRBD1; J: TRBJ2-7; size: .; DNA: TGTGCCAGCAGTCTCACCATGGGGACAGGGAGTTCCTACGAGCAGTACTTC; CDR3: CASSLTMGTGSSYEQYF
V: TRBV20-1; D: .; J: TRBJ2-7; size: .; DNA: TGCAGTGCTAGGGCCCCTGAGGGGGGTAATTACGAGCAGTACTTC; CDR3: CSARAPEGGNYEQYF
V: TRBV11-2; D: TRBD2; J: TRBJ2-7; size: .; DNA: TGTGCCAGCAGCTTAAGCGGGAGGGGTTACGAGCAGTACTTC; CDR3: CASSLSGRGYEQYF
V: TRBV20-1; D: TRBD2; J: TRBJ2-7; size: .; DNA: TGCAGTTCTAGCGGGAGGGTTTCCTACGAGCAGTACTTC; CDR3: CSSSGRVSYEQYF
V: TRBV20-1; D: .; J: TRBJ1-4; size: .; DNA: TGCAGTGCTAGAGAGGGAGTAAATGAAAAACTGTTTTTT; CDR3: CSAREGVNEKLFF
V: TRBV7-3; D: TRBD2; J: TRBJ2-1; size: .; DNA: TGTGCCAGCAGCTCCAAAGCAGCGGGAGCCAGAGATGAGCAGTTCTTC; CDR3: CASSSKAAGARDEQFF
V: TRBV7-9; D: .; J: TRBJ1-4; size: .; DNA: TGTGCCAGCAGAGAACGGCAGGGGAATGAAAAACTGTTTTTT; CDR3: CASRERQGNEKLFF
V: TRBV27; D: .; J: TRBJ1-1; size: .; DNA: TGTGCCAGCAGTAACCGATTGGGCACTGAAGCTTTCTTT; CDR3: CASSNRLGTEAFF
V: TRBV7-3; D: .; J: TRBJ1-1; size: .; DNA: TGTGCCAGCAGCCCTGGGGCAGGGGAAGAAGCTTTCTTT; CDR3: CASSPGAGEEAFF
V: TRBV5-6; D: TRBD2; J: TRBJ2-7; size: .; DNA: TGTGCCAGCAGCTTGATCCGTGGGCCTAGCGGCAACGACTACGAGCAGTACTTC; CDR3: CASSLIRGPSGNDYEQYF
V: TRBV11-1; D: .; J: TRBJ1-1; size: .; DNA: TGTGCCAGCAGACCAACCGGGGGTAGCGCTGAAGCTTTCTTT; CDR3: CASRPTGGSAEAFF
V: TRBV11-1; D: TRBD2; J: TRBJ2-7; size: once; DNA: TGTGCCAGCAGTGGAGGGTTGACTAGCGGGAGCTCCCTCGGGCCCTCCTACGAGCAGTACTTC; CDR3: CASSGGLTSGSSLGPSYEQYF
V: TRBV9; D: .; J: TRBJ2-3; size: few; DNA: TGTGCCAGCAGCGTGGAGGGCACAGATACGCAGTATTTT; CDR3: CASSVEGTDTQYF